The rows below give T cell receptor beta chains drawn from one sample of a study of blood T cell repertoires in COVID-19. Produced via immunoSEQ multiplex PCR; TCRdb's table is partial and in-frame only. The sample yields 250,000 to 400,000 clones, 90% seen once. Material: peripheral blood. These receptors originate from a woman aged 25 to 39 with COVID-19, enrolled during active disease. Both conserved end residues are part of each CDR3. The order of the fields is D gene, J gene, clone size, CDR3 length, V gene, CDR3 DNA, CDR3 protein. The D gene is left open where the match is weak. Size tells how often a clone was seen (once, few, many) or the class of an expanded clone, and some rows leave it out.

TRBD2,TRBJ2-7,NA,14,TRBV7-9,TGTGCCAGCAGCCCACCGGCGGGGGGCGGCGAGCAGTACTTC,CASSPPAGGGEQYF
TRBD1,TRBJ1-5,NA,14,TRBV30,TGTGCCTCGTCCCGGGACAGGGTGGATCAGCCCCAGCATTTT,CASSRDRVDQPQHF
TRBD2,TRBJ2-2,NA,17,TRBV27,TGTGCCAGCAGTTCACCCTGGACTAGGGGGAACACCGGGGAGCTGTTTTTT,CASSSPWTRGNTGELFF
TRBD1,TRBJ2-7,NA,14,TRBV6-5,TGTGCCAGCAGTTACGGGACAGGACTCTACGAGCAGTACTTC,CASSYGTGLYEQYF
TRBD1,TRBJ2-2,NA,15,TRBV4-1,TGCGCCAGCAGCCAGGGACAGGGAAACACCGGGGAGCTGTTTTTT,CASSQGQGNTGELFF
NA,TRBJ2-2,NA,12,TRBV29-1,TGCAGCTCCAGGAGGGGCACCGGGGAGCTGTTTTTT,CSSRRGTGELFF
TRBD1,TRBJ2-1,NA,16,TRBV24-1,TGTGCCACCAGTGATCCTACAGGGGGGCCCCACAATGAGCAGTTCTTC,CATSDPTGGPHNEQFF
TRBD1,TRBJ2-7,NA,16,TRBV9,TGTGCCAGCAGCGTAGGGACGACAGGGGTTCCCTACGAGCAGTACTTC,CASSVGTTGVPYEQYF
NA,TRBJ2-3,NA,14,TRBV7-2,TGTGCCAGCAGCTTACAACCGGTCGCAGATACGCAGTATTTT,CASSLQPVADTQYF
NA,TRBJ1-4,NA,16,TRBV20-1,TGCAGTGCTAGTCGGCTTGGAGGGGCAACTAATGAAAAACTGTTTTTT,CSASRLGGATNEKLFF
NA,TRBJ1-3,NA,16,TRBV3-1/TRBV3-2,TGTGCCAGCAGCCCGATATACACCGCCTCTGGAAACACCATATATTTT,CASSPIYTASGNTIYF
NA,TRBJ2-2,NA,17,TRBV24-1,TGTGCCACCAGTGATTTGCAGCGCGGGAAAAACACCGGGGAGCTGTTTTTT,CATSDLQRGKNTGELFF
NA,TRBJ1-2,NA,15,TRBV28,TGTGCCAGCAGTTTTTTACGGCAGGGTGCTAAAGGCTACACCTTC,CASSFLRQGAKGYTF
NA,TRBJ2-3,NA,13,TRBV11-3,TGTGCCAGCAGCTTAGGTCCATCAGATACGCAGTATTTT,CASSLGPSDTQYF
TRBD1,TRBJ1-2,NA,13,TRBV10-3,TGTGCCATCAGTGAGCAACAGGGGGGTGGCTACACCTTC,CAISEQQGGGYTF
NA,TRBJ2-7,NA,13,TRBV28,TGTGCCAGCACGTCGGAGAGCCCCTACGAGCAGTACTTC,CASTSESPYEQYF
TRBD1,TRBJ1-2,NA,14,TRBV2,TGTGCCAGCAGAACTTACAGGGGAAACTATGGCTACACCTTC,CASRTYRGNYGYTF
NA,TRBJ2-5,NA,11,TRBV5-5,TGTGCCAGCACCCTACAAGAGACCCAGTACTTC,CASTLQETQYF
NA,TRBJ1-2,NA,14,TRBV30,TGTGCCTGGAGTGTACGCAGGGATGGCTATGGCTACACCTTC,CAWSVRRDGYGYTF
TRBD1,TRBJ2-7,NA,17,TRBV24-1,TGTGCCACCAGTGATTTGACCGGGACAGGATATGCCTACGAGCAGTACTTC,CATSDLTGTGYAYEQYF
TRBD1,TRBJ1-3,NA,15,TRBV9,TGTGCCAGCAGCGGACAGGGGGCGCCTGGAAACACCATATATTTT,CASSGQGAPGNTIYF
TRBD1,TRBJ2-1,NA,14,TRBV18,TGTGCCAGCTCAGTTTCAGGGGGCGGGAATGAGCAGTTCTTC,CASSVSGGGNEQFF
TRBD1,TRBJ2-7,NA,14,TRBV7-9,TGTGCCAGCAGCCCCCGGGACAGACGAGGCGAGCAGTACTTC,CASSPRDRRGEQYF
TRBD1,TRBJ2-7,NA,18,TRBV11-2,TGTGCCAGCAGCTCTACCGGGACAGGGACGTGGGCTTCCTACGAGCAGTACTTC,CASSSTGTGTWASYEQYF
NA,TRBJ1-4,once,15,TRBV18,TGTGCCAGCTCACCATTCCCGACAGCTAATGAAAAACTGTTTTTT,CASSPFPTANEKLFF
NA,TRBJ2-7,NA,15,TRBV3-1/TRBV3-2,TGTGCCAGCGCTGCAGGGAGGAACGTGGGGCACGAGCAGTACTTC,CASAAGRNVGHEQYF
NA,TRBJ1-1,NA,13,TRBV18,TGTGCCAGCTCACCGTCCGGGAACACTGAAGCTTTCTTT,CASSPSGNTEAFF
TRBD1,TRBJ1-2,NA,14,TRBV2,TGTGCCAGCAGCCTACAGGGGACTAACTATGGCTACACCTTC,CASSLQGTNYGYTF
NA,TRBJ2-3,NA,14,TRBV24-1,TGTGCCACCAGTGACCGACAGTCCACAGATACGCAGTATTTT,CATSDRQSTDTQYF
TRBD1,TRBJ2-7,NA,17,TRBV19,TGTGCCAGTAGTATAGTTTACGGGCAGGGGGCCCACTACGAGCAGTACTTC,CASSIVYGQGAHYEQYF
TRBD1,TRBJ1-4,NA,15,TRBV28,TGTGCCAGCAAGATTCCGGGACAGGTTAATGAAAAACTGTTTTTT,CASKIPGQVNEKLFF
NA,TRBJ1-2,NA,12,TRBV25-1,TGTGCCAGCAGGGGGCAGCCCTATGGCTACACCTTC,CASRGQPYGYTF
NA,TRBJ2-2,NA,13,TRBV29-1,TGCAGCGTTGAACACCAGGTCACCGGGGAGCTGTTTTTT,CSVEHQVTGELFF
NA,TRBJ2-2,NA,12,TRBV27,TGTGCCAGCAAGGGGCTAACCGGGGAGCTGTTTTTT,CASKGLTGELFF
NA,TRBJ2-1,once,13,TRBV2,TGTGCCAGCAGTGAACGACTCACCAATGAGCAGTTCTTC,CASSERLTNEQFF
NA,TRBJ2-7,NA,12,TRBV5-1,TGCGCCAGCAGCTTGAAACAGGGCGAGCAGTACTTC,CASSLKQGEQYF
TRBD2,TRBJ2-1,NA,15,TRBV6-5,TGTGCCAGCAGCCGAGCGGGAGGGGAATACAATGAGCAGTTCTTC,CASSRAGGEYNEQFF
TRBD1,TRBJ2-7,NA,13,TRBV6-5,TGTGCCAGCAGACGACAGGGGGCTTACGAGCAGTACTTC,CASRRQGAYEQYF
TRBD1,TRBJ1-1,NA,17,TRBV5-6,TGTGCCAGCAGCGGAAATCTTGGGGGACAGCCAAACACTGAAGCTTTCTTT,CASSGNLGGQPNTEAFF
TRBD2,TRBJ2-1,once,18,TRBV13,TGTGCCAGCAGCCCGGGACTAGCGGGAGAGAGCTCCTACAATGAGCAGTTCTTC,CASSPGLAGESSYNEQFF
NA,TRBJ1-4,NA,13,TRBV24-1,TGTGCCACCAGTGCGACGGCGGGGGGAAAACTGTTTTTT,CATSATAGGKLFF
NA,TRBJ1-2,once,12,TRBV2,TGTGCCAGCAGTGATGCTGGCCTCGGCTACACCTTC,CASSDAGLGYTF
NA,TRBJ1-2,NA,14,TRBV28,TGTGCCAGCAGTCGGCAGGGGCTCGCCTATGGCTACACCTTC,CASSRQGLAYGYTF
NA,TRBJ1-4,NA,14,TRBV5-1,TGCGCCAGCAGCTCGACGGGTTCTTGGGAAAAACTGTTTTTT,CASSSTGSWEKLFF
TRBD1,TRBJ1-1,NA,14,TRBV6-4,TGTGCCAGCAGTCCCGAGACAGGGACCACTGAAGCTTTCTTT,CASSPETGTTEAFF